These 8 T cell receptor beta chains were sequenced from one sample in a study of blood T cell repertoires in COVID-19. The data were produced by immunoSEQ multiplex PCR, yet TCRdb's version contains in-frame clones alone and is incomplete. The sample lists under 55,000 clones, about 80% occurring once. What was sequenced was peripheral blood. These receptors were taken from a man between 65 and 85 years old with acute or convalescent COVID-19.

This chain links TRBV11-2 with TRBJ1-1; 7 nucleotides agree with TRBD1. From germline, CDR1 is SGHAT and CDR2 FQNNGV. The junction had 19 bases not matched to a gene; V was cut back by 3 bases and J by 3 bases. The CDR3 covers 19 residues. This CDR3 is CASSFRVGDLGQLDTEAFF. CDR3 coding DNA: TGTGCCAGCAGCTTTCGGGTGGGGGATCTGGGACAGCTCGACACTGAAGCTTTCTTT.

J is TRBJ1-6 and V is TRBV27; TRBD1 matches 11 bases. The CDR3 runs 14 residues. The ends lost 4 bases at V and 11 bases at J; junction bases unmatched: 4. Germline loops: CDR1 MNHEY, CDR2 SMNVEV (reference sequence). This CDR3 reads CASSSRDRGTPLHF. The CDR3 nucleotides read TGTGCCAGCAGTTCTCGGGACAGGGGGACACCCCTCCACTTT.

The chain carries TRBV23-1 and TRBJ1-5; a possible D gene is TRBD1 (5 bases). TRBV23-1 is assigned to the ORF class and has an uncertain function. The length of the CDR3 is 17 residues. With 4 bases removed from V and 2 bases from J, the gap between germline ends came to 18 bases. The CDR3 coding sequence is TGCGCCAGCAGTCCCTTTGACAGTTTATTGGGCAATCAGCCCCAGCATTTT. Protein: CASSPFDSLLGNQPQHF.

CDR3: CASRWGGDGYTF. In DNA, the CDR3 is TGTGCCAGCAGGTGGGGGGGCGATGGCTACACCTTC. The rearrangement joins TRBV6-5 to TRBJ1-2, with a weak D call TRBD1 (6 bases). CDR1 is MNHEY, CDR2 SVGAGI, per germline. V lost 6 bases to trimming and J lost 6 bases, with 11 bases between them. CDR3 length: 12 residues.

This clone has more than one count but fewer than ten. The V gene is TRBV27, the J gene TRBJ2-1, with 7 bases lining up with TRBD2. From germline, CDR1 is MNHEY and CDR2 SMNVEV (reference sequence). V shed 5 bases and J 0 bases; nucleotides not matched to a gene: 4. The CDR3 has 15 residues. CDR3 in amino acids: CASSPRTSSYNEQFF. The DNA of the CDR3 is TGTGCCAGCAGTCCAAGGACTAGCTCCTACAATGAGCAGTTCTTC.

This clone was seen only a few times. The V gene is TRBV12-3 or TRBV12-4, the J gene TRBJ1-2; TRBD1 agrees at 7 bases. This CDR3 is 13 amino acids long. With 9 bases clipped from V and 6 bases from J, the junction kept 10 bases outside the gene matches. The CDR3 DNA reads TGTGCCAGAAAAACGACAGGGAACGATGGCTACACCTTC. Amino acids: CARKTTGNDGYTF.

The chain uses TRBV9 and TRBJ2-7, with TRBD1 as a possible D gene (5 bases). V was pared by 2 bases and J by 6 bases, with 15 bases between. Germline CDR1 is SGDLS and CDR2 is YYNGEE. CDR3 length: 14 amino acids. Written as DNA, the CDR3 is TGTGCCAGCAGCGTGACCCGGACATCCCCCGAGCAGTACTTC. Translating gives CASSVTRTSPEQYF.

V gene TRBV18 combines with J gene TRBJ1-4; D is unresolved. The length of the CDR3 is 14 residues. CDR1 is KGHSH, CDR2 LQKENI, per germline. Trimming removed 3 bases from V and 3 bases from J, with 8 bases in between. The CDR3 here is CASSPSGANEKLFF. As DNA, the CDR3 is TGTGCCAGCTCACCTTCCGGGGCTAATGAAAAACTGTTTTTT.